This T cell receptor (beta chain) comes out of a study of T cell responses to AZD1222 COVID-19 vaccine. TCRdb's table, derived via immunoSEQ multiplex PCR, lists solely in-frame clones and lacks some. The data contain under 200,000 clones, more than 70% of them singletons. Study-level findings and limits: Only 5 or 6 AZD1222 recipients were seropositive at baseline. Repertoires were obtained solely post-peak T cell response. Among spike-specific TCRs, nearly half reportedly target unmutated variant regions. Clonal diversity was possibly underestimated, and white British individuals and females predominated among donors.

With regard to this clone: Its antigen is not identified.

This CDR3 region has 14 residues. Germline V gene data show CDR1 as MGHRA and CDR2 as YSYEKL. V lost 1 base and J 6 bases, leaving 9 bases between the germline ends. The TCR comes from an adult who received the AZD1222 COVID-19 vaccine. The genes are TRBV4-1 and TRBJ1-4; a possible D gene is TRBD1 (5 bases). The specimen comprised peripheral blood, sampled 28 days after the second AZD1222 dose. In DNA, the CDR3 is TGCGCCAGCAGCCAAGTTGGAGGGGATGAAAAACTGTTTTTT. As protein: CASSQVGGDEKLFF.